This TCR beta chain comes out of a study of PD-L1 blockade in urothelial cancer. This clone has only one observation. J was trimmed by 5 bases and V by 6 bases; bases with no gene match: 5. Germline V lookup: CDR1 LNHDA, CDR2 SQIVND (reference sequence). This CDR3 comprises 13 residues. Every PCR was spiked with synthetic TCR analog templates. Only in-frame clones appear in the TCRdb table, and some are missing; sequencing was by immunoSEQ multiplex PCR. The sample includes tens of thousands of clones, 87% of them seen just once. The study enrolled patients with locally advanced or metastatic urothelial carcinoma.

The sequences come from PBMCs, collected around atezolizumab (anti-PD-L1) treatment. The clonotype comes from a man aged 45 to 65 with urothelial cancer. The genes are TRBV19 and TRBJ2-7, with 9 bases identical to TRBD1. Written as DNA, the CDR3 is TGTGCCAGTAGCCGGGACAGGGCGGACGAGCAGTACTTC. Encoded protein: CASSRDRADEQYF.